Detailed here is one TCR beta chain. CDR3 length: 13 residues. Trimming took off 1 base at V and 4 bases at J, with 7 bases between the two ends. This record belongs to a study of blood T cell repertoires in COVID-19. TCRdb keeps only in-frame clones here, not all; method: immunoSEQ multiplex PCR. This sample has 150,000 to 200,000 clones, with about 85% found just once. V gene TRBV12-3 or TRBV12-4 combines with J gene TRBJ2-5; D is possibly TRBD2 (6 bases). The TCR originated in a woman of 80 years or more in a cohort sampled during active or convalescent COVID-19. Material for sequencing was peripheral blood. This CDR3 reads CASSLGDSETQYF. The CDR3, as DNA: TGTGCCAGCAGTTTAGGGGACTCAGAGACCCAGTACTTC.